Below, one TCR beta chain is given with its context. Trimming removed 3 bases from V and 4 bases from J, with 12 bases in between. The CDR3 is 14 residues long. The germline V gene encodes CDR1 SGHAT and CDR2 FQNNGV. The data were taken from a study of blood T cell repertoires in COVID-19. Study-wide background: Sites in the United States, Italy and Spain provided acute and convalescent COVID-19 samples. T cells, B-cell-depleted T cells, or PBMCs supplied cDNA or gDNA.

In the authors' workflow: Reference gene primer amplification gave nucleated cell count estimates. Some clones are missing from TCRdb's copy, which holds only in-frame ones; the method was immunoSEQ multiplex PCR. Clonal size and the V and J genes are those of that table, whereas D and trimming came from the DNA. In the table there are tens of thousands of clones, roughly 84% of which are singletons. The sample consisted of peripheral blood. The chain carries TRBV11-2 and TRBJ2-5; TRBD1 might be the D (5 bases). This receptor was obtained from a woman over 75 with active or convalescent COVID-19. The CDR3 bases are TGTGCCAGCAGCTTTCAGGTTAGGGGAGAGACCCAGTACTTC. It codes for CASSFQVRGETQYF.